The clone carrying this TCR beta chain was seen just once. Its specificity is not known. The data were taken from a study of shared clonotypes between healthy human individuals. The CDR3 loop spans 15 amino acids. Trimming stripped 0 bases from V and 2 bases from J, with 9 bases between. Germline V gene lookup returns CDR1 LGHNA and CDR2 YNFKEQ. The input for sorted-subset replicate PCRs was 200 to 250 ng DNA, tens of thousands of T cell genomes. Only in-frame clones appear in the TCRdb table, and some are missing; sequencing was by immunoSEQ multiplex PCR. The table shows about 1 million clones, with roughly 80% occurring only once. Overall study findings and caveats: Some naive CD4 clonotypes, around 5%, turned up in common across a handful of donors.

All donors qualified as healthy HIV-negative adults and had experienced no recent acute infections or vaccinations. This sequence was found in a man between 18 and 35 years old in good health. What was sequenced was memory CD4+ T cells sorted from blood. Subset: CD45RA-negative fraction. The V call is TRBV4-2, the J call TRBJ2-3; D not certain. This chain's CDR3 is CASSQEMVTTDTQYF. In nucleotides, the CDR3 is TGTGCCAGCAGCCAAGAGATGGTAACCACAGATACGCAGTATTTT.